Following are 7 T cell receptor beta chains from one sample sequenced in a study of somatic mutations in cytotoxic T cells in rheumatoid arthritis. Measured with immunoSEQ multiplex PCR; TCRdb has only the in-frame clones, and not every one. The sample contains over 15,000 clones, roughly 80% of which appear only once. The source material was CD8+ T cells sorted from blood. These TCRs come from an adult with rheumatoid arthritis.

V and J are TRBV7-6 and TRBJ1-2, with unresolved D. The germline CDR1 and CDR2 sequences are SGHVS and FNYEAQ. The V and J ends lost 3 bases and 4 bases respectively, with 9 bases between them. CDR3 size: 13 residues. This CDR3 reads CASSFGEFYGYTF. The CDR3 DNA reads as TGTGCCAGCAGCTTTGGGGAATTCTATGGCTACACCTTC.

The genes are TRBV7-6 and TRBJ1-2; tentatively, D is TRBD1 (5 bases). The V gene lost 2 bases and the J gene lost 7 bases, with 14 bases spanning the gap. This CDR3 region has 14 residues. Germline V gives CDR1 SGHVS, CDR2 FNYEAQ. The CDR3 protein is CASSLYSGTGGYTF. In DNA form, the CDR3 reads TGTGCCAGCAGCTTATATTCAGGAACAGGTGGCTACACCTTC.

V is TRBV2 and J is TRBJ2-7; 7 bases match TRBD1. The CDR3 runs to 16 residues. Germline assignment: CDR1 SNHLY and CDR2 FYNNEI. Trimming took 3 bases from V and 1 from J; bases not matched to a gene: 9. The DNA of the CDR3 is TGTGCCAGCAGTGACAACCCCCGGGACAGTTCCTACGAGCAGTACTTC. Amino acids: CASSDNPRDSSYEQYF.

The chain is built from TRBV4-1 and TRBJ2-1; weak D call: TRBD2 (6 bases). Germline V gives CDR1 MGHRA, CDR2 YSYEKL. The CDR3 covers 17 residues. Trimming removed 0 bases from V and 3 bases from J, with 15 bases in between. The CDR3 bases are TGCGCCAGCAGCCAAGACCCGACTAGTAGCTACTACAATGAGCAGTTCTTC. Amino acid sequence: CASSQDPTSSYYNEQFF.

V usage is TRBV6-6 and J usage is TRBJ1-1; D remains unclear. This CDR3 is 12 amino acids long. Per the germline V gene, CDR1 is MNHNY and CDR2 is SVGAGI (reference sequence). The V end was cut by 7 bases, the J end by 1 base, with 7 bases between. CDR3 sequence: CASTQTNTEAFF. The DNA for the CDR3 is TGTGCCAGCACACAGACGAACACTGAAGCTTTCTTT.

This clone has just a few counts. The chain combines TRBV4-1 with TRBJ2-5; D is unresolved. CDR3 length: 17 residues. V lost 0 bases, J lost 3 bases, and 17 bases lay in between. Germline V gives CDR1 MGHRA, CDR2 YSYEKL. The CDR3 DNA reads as TGCGCCAGCAGCCAAGATCAAGTCGTGGGTCGAGAAGAGACCCAGTACTTC. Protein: CASSQDQVVGREETQYF.

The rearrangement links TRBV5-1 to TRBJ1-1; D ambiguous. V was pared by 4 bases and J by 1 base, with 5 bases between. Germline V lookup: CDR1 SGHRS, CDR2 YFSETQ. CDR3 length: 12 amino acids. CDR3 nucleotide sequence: TGCGCCAGCAGCGGGTCGAACACTGAAGCTTTCTTT. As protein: CASSGSNTEAFF.